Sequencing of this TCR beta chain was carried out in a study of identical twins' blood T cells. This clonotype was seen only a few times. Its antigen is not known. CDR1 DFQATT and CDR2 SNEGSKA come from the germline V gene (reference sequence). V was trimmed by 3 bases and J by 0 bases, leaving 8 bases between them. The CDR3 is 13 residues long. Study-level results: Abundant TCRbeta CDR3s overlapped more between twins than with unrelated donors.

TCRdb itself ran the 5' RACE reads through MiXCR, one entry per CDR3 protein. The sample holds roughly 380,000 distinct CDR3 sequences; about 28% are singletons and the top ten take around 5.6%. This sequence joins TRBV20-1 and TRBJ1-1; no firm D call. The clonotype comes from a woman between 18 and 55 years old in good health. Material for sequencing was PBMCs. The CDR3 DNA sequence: TGCAGTGCTAGTCATAGGATGAACACTGAAGCTTTCTTT. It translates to CSASHRMNTEAFF.